Each of the 2 T cell receptor beta chains below was sequenced from the same sample in a study of blood T cell repertoires in COVID-19. Here immunoSEQ multiplex PCR was the method, and the copy in TCRdb shows in-frame clones only, minus some. This table has some 20,000 clones, roughly 87% appearing once. Sequenced sample: peripheral blood. These TCRs come from a man aged 65 to 79 with acute or convalescent COVID-19.

The rearrangement uses TRBV15 and TRBJ1-5, with D possibly matching TRBD1 (6 bases). With 3 bases removed from V and 3 bases from J, the gap between germline ends came to 9 bases. The CDR3 runs 14 residues. Germline V CDR1 and CDR2: LNHNV, YYDKDF (reference sequence). The CDR3 nucleotides are TGTGCCACCAGCAGCGGACAGCTCAATCAGCCCCAGCATTTT. Translating it yields CATSSGQLNQPQHF.

The chain joins TRBV30 to TRBJ2-1; possible D gene TRBD1, 7 bases. Trimming removed 4 bases at V and 0 bases at J, with 10 bases between. This CDR3 spans 14 amino acids. Per the germline V gene, CDR1 is GTSNPN and CDR2 is SVGIG (reference sequence). CDR3 bases: TGTGCCTGGAACAGGGGAGGCTCCTACAATGAGCAGTTCTTC. Translated, it gives CAWNRGGSYNEQFF.